These T cell receptor beta chains were read from a single sample in a study of graft-versus-host responses after intestinal transplantation. Repertoires were generated with immunoSEQ multiplex PCR, while TCRdb's copy carries only in-frame clones and drops some. The data hold roughly 15,000 clones, with around 38% observed a single time. Sequenced here: alloreactive CD4+ T cells from a mixed lymphocyte reaction culture, sampled before intestinal transplant. Source of these receptors: a human patient who received an intestinal transplant. The CDR3 runs from the conserved cysteine through the conserved F or W. D genes are given only for firm matches. Size tells how often a clone was seen (once, few, many) or the class of an expanded clone, and some rows leave it out.

-,-,TRBV7-6,TRBJ2-2,TGTGCCAGCAGTCCGTATGTGTCCTCGGCGGCCGGGGAGCTGTTTTTT,CASSPYVSSAAGELFF
TRBD1,few,TRBV5-1,TRBJ2-5,TGCGCCAGCTCCGACAGGGGGCCCCAAGAGACCCAGTACTTC,CASSDRGPQETQYF
TRBD2,medium-sized,TRBV7-2,TRBJ2-3,TGTGCCAGCAGCTACCAAGCGGGGGGGATAGATACGCAGTATTTT,CASSYQAGGIDTQYF
TRBD2,-,TRBV7-2,TRBJ2-7,TGTGCCAGCAGCTTCTCTACCGGGACTACCTACGAGCAGTACTTC,CASSFSTGTTYEQYF
-,-,TRBV4-1,TRBJ1-3,TGCGCCAGCAGCCAAGTGGGGCTGAACACCATATATTTT,CASSQVGLNTIYF
-,-,TRBV27,TRBJ1-5,TGTGCCAGTGCGGGTTTCCGCAATCAGCCCCAGCATTTT,CASAGFRNQPQHF
-,few,TRBV5-4,TRBJ2-1,TGTGCCAGCAGCTTGGGTTCGGGGGAGCATGAGCAGTTCTTC,CASSLGSGEHEQFF
-,-,TRBV29-1,TRBJ2-2,TGCAGCGTCCCTCGCGGACTATCCACCGGGGAGCTGTTTTTT,CSVPRGLSTGELFF
-,-,TRBV10-3,TRBJ2-7,TGTGCCATCAGTGATCTCGACGAGCAGTACTTC,CAISDLDEQYF
-,-,TRBV18,TRBJ2-1,TGTGCCAGCTCACCCCCTAGCAAAATTGCCAATGAGCAGTTCTTC,CASSPPSKIANEQFF
TRBD2,-,TRBV7-9,TRBJ2-2,TGTGCCAGCAGCAGGAGACTAGCGGGGGTGACGAACACCGGGGAGCTGTTTTTT,CASSRRLAGVTNTGELFF
-,-,TRBV6-6,TRBJ1-1,TGTGCCAGCAGTTACTTAGGGGAGAACACTGAAGCTTTCTTT,CASSYLGENTEAFF
TRBD1,few,TRBV7-2,TRBJ1-4,TGTGCCAGCAGCCCCCACCAACAGGGGGCAGGTGAAAAACTGTTTTTT,CASSPHQQGAGEKLFF
-,-,TRBV19,TRBJ2-7,TGTGCCAGTAGTATTCCAGAGGGCGAGCAGTACTTC,CASSIPEGEQYF
TRBD2,-,TRBV11-3,TRBJ2-2,TGTGCCAGCAGCCCCACTAGCGGGGGTAACACCGGGGAGCTGTTTTTT,CASSPTSGGNTGELFF
TRBD2,-,TRBV6-5,TRBJ2-2,TGTGCCAGCTCTTTCGGGGGGACGAACACCGGGGAGCTGTTTTTT,CASSFGGTNTGELFF
-,few,TRBV28,TRBJ1-1,TGTGCCAGCAGTTCGAGAATTGGCGGAGCTTTCTTT,CASSSRIGGAFF
-,-,TRBV9,TRBJ2-2,TGTGCCAGCAGCCCTCGGACGGGATTCGCGAACACCGGGGAGCTGTTTTTT,CASSPRTGFANTGELFF
TRBD1,-,TRBV6-5,TRBJ2-7,TGTGCCAGCAGTCCCGGACAGGCGCTAGCCTACGAGCAGTACTTC,CASSPGQALAYEQYF
-,-,TRBV6-5,TRBJ2-3,TGTGCCAGCAGACTAGCACTGAGCACAGATACGCAGTATTTT,CASRLALSTDTQYF
-,-,TRBV18,TRBJ1-1,TGTGCCAGCTCGGGGCAACAGCCTTACATGAACACTGAAGCTTTCTTT,CASSGQQPYMNTEAFF
-,few,TRBV7-9,TRBJ1-5,TGTGCCAGCAGCAGGCAGGGTCAGCCCCAGCATTTT,CASSRQGQPQHF
-,few,TRBV9,TRBJ2-3,TGTGCCAGCAGCGTGGCTAGATCCGATACGCAGTATTTT,CASSVARSDTQYF
-,few,TRBV7-6,TRBJ2-1,TGTGCCAGCAGCTTAGCGCTAGGACAGACCAATGAGCAGTTCTTC,CASSLALGQTNEQFF
-,medium-sized,TRBV11-1,TRBJ1-1,TGTGCCAGCAGGATAGGGAGGTGCGCGGGACCACTGAACACTGAAGCTTTCTTT,CASRIGRCAGPLNTEAFF
TRBD2,-,TRBV19,TRBJ2-7,TGTGCCAGTAGTATACAAGCGGGGAGTATGAAGCAGTACTTC,CASSIQAGSMKQYF
-,-,TRBV7-9,TRBJ2-2,TGTGCCAGCAGCCCCGGGATCGGGGAGCTGTTTTTT,CASSPGIGELFF
TRBD1,-,TRBV6-1,TRBJ1-3,TGTGCCAGCAGTGGATTAGGACAGGGGTTTGTTCGGCCTAGGGGAAACACCATATATTTT,CASSGLGQGFVRPRGNTIYF
TRBD1,few,TRBV18,TRBJ1-2,TGTGCCAGCTCACCTGGGACAGGGACAAACTATGGCTACACCTTC,CASSPGTGTNYGYTF
-,-,TRBV7-2,TRBJ1-6,TGTGCCAGCAGCTTAAAATCGTCCGGGGTTATGAATTCACCCCTCCACTTT,CASSLKSSGVMNSPLHF
-,few,TRBV6-6,TRBJ2-7,TGTGCCAGCAGTTACGGGGCAGGGACATCCTACGAGCAGTACTTC,CASSYGAGTSYEQYF
TRBD1,few,TRBV18,TRBJ1-1,TGTGCCAGCTCACCATTCGTCGTCGGGACAGGGCACATGAACACTGAAGCTTTCTTT,CASSPFVVGTGHMNTEAFF
-,-,TRBV11-3,TRBJ1-2,TGTGCCAGCAGCTTAGAGGGACAAGGGGCCCATGGCTACACCTTC,CASSLEGQGAHGYTF
-,-,TRBV2,TRBJ2-1,TGTGCCAGCAGTCTCTTGCGGGGGCTCTACAATGAGCAGTTCTTC,CASSLLRGLYNEQFF
-,few,TRBV7-2,TRBJ2-2,TGTGCCAGCAGCCGGCCCGGGACTCGCGGGGAGCTGTTTTTT,CASSRPGTRGELFF
TRBD1,-,TRBV27,TRBJ1-2,TGTGCCAGCAGTTTATTAGGGACAGGGAGAAACTATGGCTACACCTTC,CASSLLGTGRNYGYTF
TRBD1,few,TRBV7-2,TRBJ1-1,TGTGCCAGCAGCCTCAGGACAGGGTGGGCTGAAGCTTTCTTT,CASSLRTGWAEAFF
TRBD2,medium-sized,TRBV10-2,TRBJ2-1,TGCGCCAGCAAGGGAGGGAATGAGCAGTTCTTC,CASKGGNEQFF
-,-,TRBV9,TRBJ1-2,TGTGCCAGCAGCGTAGAGGCGGCTGATGGGAGGAGGGAGGGCTACACCTTC,CASSVEAADGRREGYTF
TRBD1,few,TRBV28,TRBJ2-7,TGTGCCAGCAGTACCAACAGGGGGCAGTACTTC,CASSTNRGQYF
-,few,TRBV2,TRBJ1-4,TGTGCCAGCAGTCGTCAGGGTGGCTGGGCTGAAAAACTGTTTTTT,CASSRQGGWAEKLFF
-,-,TRBV11-2,TRBJ2-1,TGTGCCAGCAGCTTAGATCCCGGGGGGCGCAGAAATGAGCAGTTCTTC,CASSLDPGGRRNEQFF
TRBD2,-,TRBV4-2,TRBJ2-5,TGTGCCAGCAGCTGGAGGACTAGCGGGGTACAAGAGACCCAGTACTTC,CASSWRTSGVQETQYF
-,-,TRBV7-2,TRBJ1-1,TGTGCCAGCAGCCCCGACAATCCTGAAGCTTTCTTT,CASSPDNPEAFF
-,-,TRBV5-1,TRBJ2-7,TGCGCCAGCAGCTTATCCAGCTCCTACGAGCAGTACTTC,CASSLSSSYEQYF
-,-,TRBV7-9,TRBJ2-1,TGTGCCAGCAGCGACAGACAGGAATCCTTATACAATGAGCAGTTCTTC,CASSDRQESLYNEQFF
-,-,TRBV7-6,TRBJ1-1,TGTGCCAGCAGCTTAGGGCAGAACACTGAAGCTTTCTTT,CASSLGQNTEAFF
-,-,TRBV7-9,TRBJ1-1,TGTGCCAGCAGCTTAAAGCCGGGGGTGTCTGAAGCTTTCTTT,CASSLKPGVSEAFF
TRBD1,-,TRBV30,TRBJ1-6,TGTGCCTGGAGACCCGGGACAGCGAATTCACCCCTCCACTTT,CAWRPGTANSPLHF
-,once,TRBV4-3,TRBJ1-2,TGCGCCAGCAGCCAAGATTTGAGACAGCCCTACTATGGCTACACCTTC,CASSQDLRQPYYGYTF
-,-,TRBV2,TRBJ2-7,TGTGCCATGGCGACCCCAGCGGTGAGGAGTAGACCGCAGTACTTC,CAMATPAVRSRPQYF
-,few,TRBV6-5,TRBJ1-1,TGTGCCAGCAATCCGTGGACAGCGAACACTGAAGCTTTCTTT,CASNPWTANTEAFF
-,-,TRBV29-1,TRBJ2-3,TGCAGCGAAGGACAAGATACGCAGTATTTT,CSEGQDTQYF
-,-,TRBV21-1,TRBJ1-5,TGTGCCAGCAGCACGAGTCAGCCCCAGCATTTT,CASSTSQPQHF
-,few,TRBV28,TRBJ1-2,TGTGCCAGCAGTTTTACGGGGGAGGGATCACGGAACTATGGCTACACCTTC,CASSFTGEGSRNYGYTF
-,few,TRBV10-3,TRBJ1-1,TGTGCCATCAGCCTACAGGCGACTACTGAAGCTTTCTTT,CAISLQATTEAFF
-,-,TRBV19,TRBJ1-6,TGTGCCAGTAGTATAGTGTTGGGGCCTAGGAATTCACCCCTCCACTTT,CASSIVLGPRNSPLHF